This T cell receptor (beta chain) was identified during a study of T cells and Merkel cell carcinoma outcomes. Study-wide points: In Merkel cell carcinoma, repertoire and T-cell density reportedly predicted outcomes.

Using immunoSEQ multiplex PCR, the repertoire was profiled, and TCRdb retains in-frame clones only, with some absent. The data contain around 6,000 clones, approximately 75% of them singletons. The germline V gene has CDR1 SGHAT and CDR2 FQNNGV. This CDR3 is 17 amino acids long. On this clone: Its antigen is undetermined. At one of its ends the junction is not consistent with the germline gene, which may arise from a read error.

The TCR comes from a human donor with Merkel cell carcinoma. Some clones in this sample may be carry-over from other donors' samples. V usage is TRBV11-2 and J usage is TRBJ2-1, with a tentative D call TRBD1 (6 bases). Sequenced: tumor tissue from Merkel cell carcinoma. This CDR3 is CTSSLGGAMDSYNEQFF. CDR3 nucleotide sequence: TGTACCAGCAGCTTAGGGGGAGCGATGGACTCCTACAATGAGCAGTTCTTC.